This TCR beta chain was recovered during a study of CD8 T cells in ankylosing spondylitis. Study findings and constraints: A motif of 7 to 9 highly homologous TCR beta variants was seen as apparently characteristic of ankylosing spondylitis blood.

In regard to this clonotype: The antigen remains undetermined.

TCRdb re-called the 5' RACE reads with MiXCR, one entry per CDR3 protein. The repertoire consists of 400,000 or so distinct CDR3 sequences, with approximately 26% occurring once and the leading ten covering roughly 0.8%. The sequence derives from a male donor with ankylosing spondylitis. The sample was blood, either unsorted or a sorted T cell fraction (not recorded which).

The CDR3 loop is CASSLLRYEQYF. CDR3 DNA sequence: TGTGCCAGCAGTTTGCTCCGTTACGAGCAGTACTTC. The chain links TRBV12-3 or TRBV12-4 to TRBJ2-7; no definite D call. The length of the CDR3 is 12 residues. The ends were cut back, 3 bases at V and 4 bases at J, with 7 bases in the middle.